This T cell receptor beta chain was found in a study of cytomegalovirus exposure and HLA in healthy donors (dated by TCRdb to about 2017). Study-level background: An earlier analysis of roughly 570 of the donors reported approximately 260 Gb of sequence data and some 110 million unique TCR beta sequences obtained from about 180 million T cells. Roughly 310 gigabases of sequencing data and 80 million or so unique TCR sequences were included in an early release covering roughly 600 HLA-typed donors. Among the approximately 430 genotyped donors, about 83% belonged to the genetic ancestry cluster associated with self-reported Caucasian donors. The study aimed to test whether cataloging public T cell receptors could reveal signatures of past pathogen exposure. The T cell repertoires of 666 subjects were profiled by immunosequencing and related to cytomegalovirus serostatus. Besides the first cohort of roughly 660 subjects, a separate validation cohort made up of 90 to 150 different subjects was used. To predict cytomegalovirus infection status, the study combined high-throughput TCR immunosequencing, statistical association of individual TCRs with disease status, and machine learning. A later analysis re-examined previously published TCR beta repertoires from roughly 650 donors and added high-resolution HLA genotyping to investigate patterns of TCR occurrence. Rather than drawing on any new phenotypic data, the later analysis identified candidate immune exposures from TCR beta sequences and the way those sequences occurred across donors. An earlier analysis of roughly 580 of the donors used high-throughput TCR beta sequencing to judge whether each TCR beta V gene segment behaved as functional or pseudogenic. Donor age, sex, ethnicity and CMV serostatus were compiled alongside the repertoire data. A later genetic analysis used genome-wide SNP genotypes for about 60% of the roughly 700 donors, treating that subset as a discovery cohort. All discovery cohort repertoires had been generated using a single sequencing platform. Class I and class II HLA loci were covered by the typing at four-digit resolution. Typing coverage varied by locus: about 620-630 donors for A, B, C, DRB1 and DQB1; roughly 510 for DQA1; approximately 610 for DPA1; under 490 for DPB1. About five DR-DQ haplotypes were treated as single units for association and clustering because of strong linkage in the cohort. Among over 350 genotyped donors of the cohort, an average of about 240,000 unique TCR beta nucleotide sequences were sequenced per donor, 15% to 20% of them non-productive. What the research found in general, with its limitations: Most TCR sequences were seen in very few donors, while some public TCRs were found in many individuals. A later analysis reported that several top co-occurrence clusters appeared linked to parvovirus B19, influenza, CMV and Epstein-Barr virus. Most CMV-associated TCR beta chains appeared to be HLA-restricted in a later analysis, and the HLA associations seemed to be driven largely by CMV exposure. Cytomegalovirus status was reported to be diagnosed by the classifier with high specificity and sensitivity in both the original and validation cohorts. Only TCR beta chains were sequenced in this cohort, and the absence of alpha or paired-chain data limited detectable features. Because the 87-base-pair reads could not distinguish some IMGT-functional V segments, including TRBV6-2 and TRBV6-3, those segments were excluded. The study listed 164 TCR beta chains as associated with cytomegalovirus. The sequencing pipeline was judged likely to have produced a cluster of highly shared sequence variants as a technical artifact. When HLA alleles, especially DR and DQ, strongly co-occurred, TCR associations were difficult to assign to individual alleles. V-gene and J-gene trimming of TCR beta chains was associated with a missense DCLRE1C variant in a later genetic analysis, and the association was replicated in an independent cohort. A later analysis found that HLA-associated TCR beta chains were more clonally expanded and had lower generation probabilities than equally common non-associated chains. In an earlier analysis of about 550 of the donors, most TCR beta V segments were observed in productive rearrangements about 87% or about 30% of the time, broadly matching IMGT annotations. According to the authors, the approach could potentially be generalized to other disease states and immunological phenotypes. HLA typing was unavailable for some donors at each locus, so association tests used only the typed subset. A further reported finding was that TCR beta sequences accurately predicted the HLA-A and HLA-B alleles for most subjects in the first cohort. In vitro tests confirmed that a few of the cytomegalovirus-associated TCR beta chains recognize cytomegalovirus antigens. Because counts were too low, about 18 rarely observed V segments, including chromosome 9 orphons, were excluded from the earlier analysis of a few hundred of the donors. According to a later genetic analysis, donors in an Asian-associated ancestry cluster had fewer N-insertions in productive TCRs than the approximately 670-donor mean. In a later analysis, TCR association rates were found to vary across HLA loci, with the most associated TCRs seen for DRB1 alleles and the fewest for HLA-C alleles. Specific HLA alleles were associated with about 17,000 TCR beta sequences at a false discovery rate of 0.05 in a later analysis. Correlated functional status among segregating V segments might reflect linkage disequilibrium, but an unknown experimental factor could not be ruled out. CMV serostatus was the only immune exposure information available for the cohort. Sequencing depth was assumed to be roughly uniform across donors in the presence/absence analyses, though that assumption may not hold.

Note on this clone: It has no known antigen specificity. The sample holds no much larger clone one base away, and base qualities are not on file.

The germline V gene provides CDR1 SGHTA and CDR2 FQGNSA. The V end gives up 4 bases and the J end 6 bases, leaving 9 bases in the junction not matched to a gene. The CDR3 numbers 16 residues from cysteine through phenylalanine. The DNA shown is the 48-base CDR3, in frame from base 1. The cohort consisted of more than 650 healthy bone marrow donors. At the time of sampling, every cohort member was nominally healthy, though immune exposures that went unrecorded were likely present. The donor was CMV seropositive and was included in the group of approximately 310 seropositive cohort members. Every donor gave a peripheral blood sample, and the peripheral blood mononuclear cells from that sample were used for TCR beta sequencing. Genomic DNA was extracted from the blood cell samples with the Qiagen DNeasy Blood Extraction Kit. Libraries were constructed by the immunoSEQ multiplex PCR assay. The multiplex PCR relied on a mix of 60 forward primers for TCR Vbeta segments and 13 reverse primers for TCR Jbeta segments. A multiplex PCR assay on genomic DNA amplified the CDR3 region of rearranged TCR beta genes. The amplified TCR beta libraries were sequenced on the Illumina HiSeq System as 87-base-pair reads. In the original analysis: In a later analysis, some 80 million unique TCR beta chains were counted across the roughly 670 repertoires, and approximately 11 million of these chains were shared by at least two donors. To remove PCR and sequencing errors, raw reads were error-corrected and collapsed into unique sequences using a nearest-neighbor algorithm that merged closely related sequences. CDR3 sequences were aligned to IMGT reference sequences to assign V, D and J gene segments. Each retained sequence needed at least a six-nucleotide match to both a V gene segment and a J gene segment. Rearrangements were called productive when the CDR3 lacked stop codons and stayed in frame with V and J; all others were non-productive. Following IMGT convention, CDR3 was defined as the stretch from the second conserved V-encoded cysteine up to the conserved J-encoded phenylalanine. In an earlier analysis of roughly 580 of the donors, sequences lacking an unambiguous match to a single V gene segment were excluded. In an earlier analysis of 587 of the donors, V segments were called functional above 56.7% productive rearrangements and were called segregating when the between-donor standard deviation exceeded 5%. A statistical classification framework was built for diagnosing cytomegalovirus status from the catalog of TCR beta chain sequences. In a later analysis, V and J genes were assigned by comparing TCR nucleotide sequences against IMGT/GENE-DB human TR gene sequences. A later analysis assigned CDR3 sequences and most-parsimonious VDJ recombination scenarios with the TCRdist pipeline. In a later analysis, each TCR beta chain was defined by its CDR3 amino acid sequence together with its V-gene family, and reads lacking a unique V-gene family were excluded. In a later analysis, nearly 600 highly shared, low-generation-probability nucleotide sequences were removed to address suspected cross-contamination and a sequencing artifact. For each public chain, a later analysis derived a clonal expansion index from normalized ranks of inferred template counts within each repertoire. Generation probabilities in a later analysis came from a VDJ recombination model fitted to out-of-frame rearrangements, and those results were checked against IGoR. In a later analysis, hypergeometric tests were used to score TCR-TCR, TCR-HLA and TCR-CMV co-occurrence, with a repertoire-size bias correction applied to TCR pairs. To estimate false discovery rates, a later analysis permuted the HLA or CMV assignments 20 times. A later analysis grouped co-occurring TCRs with DBSCAN, adding TCRdist sequence similarity when clustering within HLA-allele-positive subsets. For co-occurrence clustering, repertoires with fewer than 30,000 or more than 120,000 public chains were excluded, along with a handful of repertoires with anomalous nucleotide sharing. This immuneACCESS table, as held by TCRdb, lists in-frame sequences with V and J called but not all clones. Of the missing ones, under half trace to an unresolved V gene in checked studies; the others have no known cause. V, J and clone size are those of that table, while D and trimming were read from the DNA. A total of 90,000 to 120,000 clones appear in this sample, 75% to 80% of them only once. The ten largest clones take up 5.8% of the sample.

The V and J genes are TRBV7-2 and TRBJ2-2, and TRBD1 matches 9 of the central bases. Sequencing was performed on PBMCs. This TCR was sampled from a man aged 60-69 years in good health and CMV-seropositive. The CDR3 protein: CASSSFFGQGSGELFF. The nucleotide sequence reads TGTGCCAGCAGCTCCTTCTTTGGACAGGGGTCCGGGGAGCTGTTTTTT.